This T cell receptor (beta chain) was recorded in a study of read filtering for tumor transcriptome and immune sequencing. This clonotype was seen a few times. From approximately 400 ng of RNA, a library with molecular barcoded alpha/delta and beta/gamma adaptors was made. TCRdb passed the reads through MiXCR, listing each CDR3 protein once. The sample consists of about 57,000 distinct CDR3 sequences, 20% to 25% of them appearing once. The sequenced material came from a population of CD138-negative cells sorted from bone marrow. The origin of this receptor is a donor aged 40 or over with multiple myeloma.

The DNA of the CDR3 is TGCGCCAGCAGAAGACAGGCCTCTGACAATGAGCAGTTCTTC. Protein: CASRRQASDNEQFF. The chain has TRBV5-1 and TRBJ2-1, with D maybe TRBD1 (6 bases). V was cut by 5 bases and J by 5 bases, with 14 bases left in between. The CDR3 is 14 amino acids. Germline V lookup: CDR1 SGHRS, CDR2 YFSETQ. The full variable domain, with the rest looked up from reference TRBV5-1 and TRBJ2-1, is KAGVTQTPRYLIKTRGQQVTLSCSPISGHRSVSWYQQTPGQGLQFLFEYFSETQRNKGNFPGRFSGRQFSNSRSEMNVSTLELGDSALYLCASRRQASDNEQFFGPGTRLTVL.